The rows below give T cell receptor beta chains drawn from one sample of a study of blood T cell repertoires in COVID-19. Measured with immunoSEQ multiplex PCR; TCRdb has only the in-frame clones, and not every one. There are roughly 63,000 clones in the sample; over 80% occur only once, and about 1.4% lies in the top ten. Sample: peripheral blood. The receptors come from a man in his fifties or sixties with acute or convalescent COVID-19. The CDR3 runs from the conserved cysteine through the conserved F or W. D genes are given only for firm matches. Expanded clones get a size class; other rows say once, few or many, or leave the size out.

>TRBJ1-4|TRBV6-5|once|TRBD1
CASRPEGQGVEKLFF
TGTGCCAGCAGACCTGAGGGACAGGGCGTGGAAAAACTGTTTTTT
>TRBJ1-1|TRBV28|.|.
CASSLARLRGGLEAFF
TGTGCCAGCAGTTTAGCCCGTCTTAGGGGGGGACTCGAAGCTTTCTTT
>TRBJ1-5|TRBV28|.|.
CASSFGGQPQHF
TGTGCCAGCAGTTTCGGGGGTCAGCCCCAGCATTTT
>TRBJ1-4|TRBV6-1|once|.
CASSEAAAGVEKLFF
TGTGCCAGCAGTGAAGCCGCGGCAGGGGTTGAAAAACTGTTTTTT
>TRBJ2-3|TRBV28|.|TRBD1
CASSPPDRVVWADTQYF
TGTGCCAGCAGCCCCCCGGACAGGGTAGTTTGGGCAGATACGCAGTATTTT
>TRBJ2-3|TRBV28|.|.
CASSLARSTDTQYF
TGTGCCAGCAGTTTAGCTAGGTCGACAGATACGCAGTATTTT
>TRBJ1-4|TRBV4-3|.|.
CASSVRFALNEKLFF
TGCGCCAGCAGCGTGCGGTTCGCCCTTAATGAAAAACTGTTTTTT
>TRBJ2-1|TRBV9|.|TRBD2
CASSVERAGDIEQFF
TGTGCCAGCAGCGTAGAAAGAGCGGGAGATATTGAGCAGTTCTTC
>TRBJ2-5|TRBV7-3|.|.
CASSLTPGETQYF
TGTGCCAGCAGCTTAACCCCCGGTGAGACCCAGTACTTC
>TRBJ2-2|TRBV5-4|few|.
CASSLLPAAEELFF
TGTGCCAGCAGCTTGCTTCCCGCGGCAGAGGAGCTGTTTTTT
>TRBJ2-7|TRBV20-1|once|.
CSASQVLGRYEQYF
TGCAGTGCTAGTCAAGTTTTAGGCAGGTACGAGCAGTACTTC
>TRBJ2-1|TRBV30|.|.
CAWSYAGISYNEQFF
TGTGCCTGGAGTTATGCAGGCATTTCCTACAATGAGCAGTTCTTC
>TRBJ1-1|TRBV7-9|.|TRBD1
CASSLEQGVATEAFF
TGTGCCAGCAGCTTAGAACAGGGGGTGGCCACTGAAGCTTTCTTT
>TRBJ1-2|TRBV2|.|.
CASSDRANYGYTF
TGTGCCAGCAGTGACAGGGCCAACTATGGCTACACCTTC
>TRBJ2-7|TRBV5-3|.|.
CARSLRGHYEQYF
TGTGCCAGAAGCTTAAGGGGCCATTACGAGCAGTACTTC
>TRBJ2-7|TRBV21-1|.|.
CASSKVAGTGRDDEQYF
TGTGCCAGCAGCAAAGTGGCCGGGACAGGGAGGGACGACGAGCAGTACTTC
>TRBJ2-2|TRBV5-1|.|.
CASSLLPNTGELFF
TGCGCCAGCAGCTTACTGCCGAACACCGGGGAGCTGTTTTTT
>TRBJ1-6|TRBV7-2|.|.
CASSLPPLGRSYNSPLHF
TGTGCCAGCAGCCTGCCCCCCCTCGGTCGCTCCTATAATTCACCCCTCCACTTT
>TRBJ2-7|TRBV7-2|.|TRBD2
CASSRTGTSFEQYF
TGTGCCAGCAGCCGTACCGGGACTAGCTTCGAGCAGTACTTC
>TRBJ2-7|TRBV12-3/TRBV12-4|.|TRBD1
CASSQRQGHEQYF
TGTGCCAGCAGTCAAAGACAGGGCCACGAGCAGTACTTC
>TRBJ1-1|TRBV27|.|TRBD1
CASSQQGMNTEAFF
TGTGCCAGCAGCCAACAGGGGATGAACACTGAAGCTTTCTTT
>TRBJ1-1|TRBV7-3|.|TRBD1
CASSSQTGHTEAFF
TGTGCCAGCAGCTCCCAGACAGGGCACACTGAAGCTTTCTTT
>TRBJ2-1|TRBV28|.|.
CASSLIKSPTVIDEQFF
TGTGCCAGCAGCCTTATTAAGTCACCAACAGTTATCGATGAGCAGTTCTTC
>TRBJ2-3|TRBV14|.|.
CASSPGFLADTQYF
TGTGCCAGCAGTCCAGGGTTTCTCGCAGATACGCAGTATTTT
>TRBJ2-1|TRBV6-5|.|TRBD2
CASSYPNLAGGNEQFF
TGTGCCAGCAGTTACCCTAACTTAGCGGGAGGCAATGAGCAGTTCTTC
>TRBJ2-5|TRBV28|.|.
CASSLSGSQYF
TGTGCCAGCAGTTTGTCCGGGTCCCAGTACTTC
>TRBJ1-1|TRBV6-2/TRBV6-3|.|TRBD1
CASSYYWDRVMNTEAFF
TGTGCCAGCAGTTACTACTGGGACAGGGTGATGAACACTGAAGCTTTCTTT
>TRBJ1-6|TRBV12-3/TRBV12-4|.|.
CASSFRDNSPLHF
TGTGCCAGCAGTTTCAGGGATAATTCACCCCTCCACTTT
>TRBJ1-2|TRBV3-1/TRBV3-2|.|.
CASSQEWQIYGYTF
TGTGCCAGCAGCCAAGAATGGCAGATATATGGCTACACCTTC
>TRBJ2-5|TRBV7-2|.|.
CASSLGGEKHQETQYF
TGTGCCAGCAGCTTAGGGGGGGAGAAACACCAAGAGACCCAGTACTTC
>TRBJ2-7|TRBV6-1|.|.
CASSEAGLSATYEQYF
TGTGCCAGCAGTGAAGCAGGGCTTAGCGCCACCTACGAGCAGTACTTC